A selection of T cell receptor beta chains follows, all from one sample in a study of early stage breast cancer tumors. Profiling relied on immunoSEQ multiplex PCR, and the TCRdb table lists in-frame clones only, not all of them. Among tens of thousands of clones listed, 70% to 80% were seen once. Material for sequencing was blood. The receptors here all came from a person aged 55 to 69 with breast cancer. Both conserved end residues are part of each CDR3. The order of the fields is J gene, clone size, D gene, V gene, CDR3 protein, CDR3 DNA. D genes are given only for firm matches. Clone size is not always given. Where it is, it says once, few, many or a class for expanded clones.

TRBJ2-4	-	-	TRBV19	CASRAMGKNIQYF	TGTGCCAGTAGGGCGATGGGCAAAAACATTCAGTACTTC
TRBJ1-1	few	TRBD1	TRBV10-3	CAIMEWDRGSEAFF	TGTGCCATCATGGAATGGGACAGGGGTTCTGAAGCTTTCTTT
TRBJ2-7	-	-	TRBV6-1	CASSEGFGTQYF	TGTGCCAGCAGTGAAGGGTTCGGGACACAGTACTTC
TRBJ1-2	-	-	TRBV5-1	CASSLTGSTTLNYGYTF	TGCGCCAGCAGCTTGACAGGGTCAACTACCCTTAACTATGGCTACACCTTC
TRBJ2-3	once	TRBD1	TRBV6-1	CASREGQGAVDTQYF	TGTGCCAGCAGAGAGGGGCAGGGGGCTGTAGATACGCAGTATTTT
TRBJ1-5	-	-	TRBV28	CASSLSTVGNQPQHF	TGTGCCAGCAGTTTAAGTACAGTCGGAAATCAGCCCCAGCATTTT
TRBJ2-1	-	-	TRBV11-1	CASSAIDRSPRNEQFF	TGTGCCAGCAGCGCTATAGACAGGAGCCCTCGGAATGAGCAGTTCTTC
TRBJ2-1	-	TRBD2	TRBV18	CASSPGAGGPNNEQFF	TGTGCCAGCTCACCAGGGGCGGGAGGGCCAAACAATGAGCAGTTCTTC
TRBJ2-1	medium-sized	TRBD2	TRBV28	CASSTVGGSHNEQFF	TGTGCCAGCAGTACCGTAGGCGGGAGCCACAATGAGCAGTTCTTC
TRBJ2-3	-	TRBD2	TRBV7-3	CASSRAGLVDTQYF	TGTGCCAGCAGTCGAGCGGGACTTGTAGATACGCAGTATTTT
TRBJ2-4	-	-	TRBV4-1	CASSQTLGPPLNIQYF	TGCGCCAGCAGCCAGACCCTGGGCCCTCCCCTAAACATTCAGTACTTC
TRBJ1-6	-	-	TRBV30	CAWDRRSSYNSPLHF	TGTGCCTGGGATCGTAGGAGCTCCTATAATTCACCCCTCCACTTT
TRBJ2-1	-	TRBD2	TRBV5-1	CASSLTSGGEVEQFF	TGCGCCAGCAGCCTGACTAGCGGGGGGGAGGTTGAGCAGTTCTTC
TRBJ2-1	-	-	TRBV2	CASSGDSKYSNEQFF	TGTGCCAGCAGTGGGGACTCAAAGTATAGCAATGAGCAGTTCTTC
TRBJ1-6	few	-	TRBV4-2	CASSPEEGRLLPNSPLHF	TGTGCCAGCAGCCCCGAGGAGGGCCGGTTGTTGCCAAATTCACCCCTCCACTTT
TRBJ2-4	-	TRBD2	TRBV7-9	CASSLARGVAKNIQYF	TGTGCCAGCAGCTTAGCGCGGGGGGTAGCCAAAAACATTCAGTACTTC
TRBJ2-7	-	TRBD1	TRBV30	CAWRDRGSYEQYF	TGTGCCTGGCGGGACAGGGGATCCTACGAGCAGTACTTC
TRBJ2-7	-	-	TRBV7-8	CASSLVGFGGVAEQYF	TGTGCCAGCAGCTTAGTTGGCTTTGGGGGAGTAGCCGAGCAGTACTTC
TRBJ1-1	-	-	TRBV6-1	CASSGGRGGTEAFF	TGTGCCAGCAGTGGAGGACGGGGAGGCACTGAAGCTTTCTTT
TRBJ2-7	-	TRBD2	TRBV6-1	CASSAAWEGTYEQYF	TGTGCCAGCAGCGCCGCCTGGGAGGGGACGTACGAGCAGTACTTC